This T cell receptor (beta chain) was identified in a study of cytomegalovirus exposure and HLA in healthy donors. The overall study: In an earlier analysis, approximately 120 million unique TCR beta sequences were found from some 200 million T cells.

Germline V gene data show CDR1 as MNHEY and CDR2 as SMNVEV (reference sequence). V lost 5 bases and J lost 9; bases outside the gene matches: 11. This CDR3 is 16 amino acids long. Broader study findings: A list of 150 or so TCR beta chains associated with cytomegalovirus was given.

A multiplex PCR was run with 60 Vbeta primers and 13 Jbeta primers. Repertoires were generated with immunoSEQ multiplex PCR, while TCRdb's copy carries only in-frame clones and drops some. The table includes approximately 110,000 clones, 60% to 85% detected once. This clone was seen a few times. Antigen specificity is unknown. This receptor was taken from a man aged 45-65 years in good health and CMV-seronegative. This chain uses TRBV27 with TRBJ2-1; 12 bases align to TRBD1. Sequenced: PBMCs. CDR3 protein: CASSRAGTGGRGEQFF. In DNA, the CDR3 is TGTGCCAGCAGTCGCGCCGGGACAGGGGGCCGTGGTGAGCAGTTCTTC.